This T cell receptor beta chain was observed in a study of early T cells in non-severe SARS-CoV-2 infection. Whole-study context: Sequenced material consisted of bulk RNA (from unsorted whole blood), and chains were unpaired. Whole-study results and caveats: Anti-spike CD8 responses were favored in VDJdb matching, and private and CD4 specificities were missed.

Germline V gives CDR1 SQVTM, CDR2 ANQGSEA. The V and J ends lost 6 bases and 2 bases, in that order; junction bases with no gene match: 9. This CDR3 has 15 amino acids. This clonotype came up many times. The antigen remains undetermined. The protocol attached unique molecular identifiers to individual cDNA molecules. TCRdb re-analysed the 5' RACE reads in MiXCR, keeping a single row per CDR3 protein. Of about 25,000 distinct CDR3 sequences in the sample, around 4% were seen once. The chain is built from TRBV29-1 and TRBJ2-7; 11 bases match TRBD2. This TCR was sampled from an adult who was a healthcare worker with PCR-confirmed SARS-CoV-2 infection or an uninfected control (not recorded which). The material sequenced was whole blood. CDR3 DNA: TGCAGCGTCCGGAAAGCGGGACTAGCGGCCTACGAGCAGTACTTC. This sequence encodes CSVRKAGLAAYEQYF.